This T cell receptor (beta chain) originates from a study of Graves' ophthalmopathy and Graves' hyperthyroidism. Germline V gene sequence: CDR1 MNHNS, CDR2 SASEGT. The V gene lost 0 bases and the J gene lost 2 bases, with 14 bases spanning the gap. The CDR3 runs 16 residues. Ophthalmopathy-affected donors exhibited moderate-to-severe activity, CAS ≥3, NOSPECS ≥4, and duration under 3 months. In this cohort, patients with other autoimmune diseases, uncontrolled infections, pregnancy or lactation were excluded. In this sample, this clonotype turned up many times. Its antigen remains unidentified. Investigators amplified TCR beta CDR3 regions from RNA transcripts. Second-round multiplex PCR came after a first-round RT-PCR that employed HTBI primers. Each CDR3 protein is one row after TCRdb ran MiXCR on the multiplex PCR reads. This sample has about 370,000 distinct CDR3 sequences, with around 18% found just once.

General observations from the study: Among expanded thyroid clonotypes above 0.001 frequency, most also occurred in blood.

This chain uses TRBV6-1 with TRBJ2-7, with a tentative D call TRBD1 (5 bases). What was sequenced was peripheral blood. This TCR was sampled from a young woman with Graves' ophthalmopathy. DNA for the CDR3: TGTGCCAGCAGTGAAGCGCAGGACACCTTCACCTACGAGCAGTACTTC. This gives the protein CASSEAQDTFTYEQYF.